Listed below are T cell receptor beta chains from one sample, sequenced in a study of CD8+ T cells in alopecia areata. Generated by immunoSEQ multiplex PCR, the TCRdb table keeps only in-frame clones and is missing some. The top ten hold under 5% of the sample, which has roughly 130,000 clones, approximately 53% seen once. The sample here was CD4+ T cells sorted from blood, taken at week 0. The receptor set was obtained from a human donor with alopecia areata. CDR3s include the opening cysteine and the closing phenylalanine or tryptophan. The order of the fields is D gene, clone size, J gene, V gene, CDR3 DNA, CDR3 protein. The D gene is left open where the match is weak. The size entry is marked missing in some rows and otherwise reads once, few, many or a size class.

. few TRBJ2-5 TRBV7-3 TGTGCCAGCAGCTCGGGTGTAACAGAGACCCAGTACTTC CASSSGVTETQYF
. . TRBJ1-5 TRBV30 TGTGCCTGGAGTGGGACAGTAAATCAGCCCCAGCATTTT CAWSGTVNQPQHF
. . TRBJ1-1 TRBV7-9 TGTGCCAGCAGCTTAGAAAAGGGGACTGAAGCTTTCTTT CASSLEKGTEAFF
TRBD2 few TRBJ2-1 TRBV23-1 TGCGCCAGCAGTCCAAGGACTAGCGGGAGGGTATACAATGAGCAGTTCTTC CASSPRTSGRVYNEQFF
. . TRBJ1-1 TRBV12-5 TGTGCTAGTGGTTTCTCTTCGGGTCCGAACACTGAAGCTTTCTTT CASGFSSGPNTEAFF
TRBD1 . TRBJ2-7 TRBV5-1 TGCGCCAGCAGCCTGGCGGGACAGGGAAACGAGCAGTACTTC CASSLAGQGNEQYF
TRBD1 . TRBJ2-5 TRBV29-1 TGCAGCGTCCCGGGACAGGGTTTTGAGACCCAGTACTTC CSVPGQGFETQYF
TRBD2 once TRBJ2-1 TRBV6-6 TGTGCCAGCAAAGCGGGAGAATCCTACAATGAGCAGTTCTTC CASKAGESYNEQFF
TRBD1 . TRBJ1-1 TRBV6-1 TGTGCCAGCAGTGGCCTACAGGGGATCAGGGCTGAAGCTTTCTTT CASSGLQGIRAEAFF
. . TRBJ1-1 TRBV19 TGTGCCAGTAGTATGGAGGAGGCTGAAGCTTTCTTT CASSMEEAEAFF
. . TRBJ2-7 TRBV25-1 TGTGCCAGCAGTGAACCCAGGGACGCCTACGAGCAGTACTTC CASSEPRDAYEQYF
. few TRBJ2-6 TRBV27 TGTGCCAGCCAAGGAGGGAGTGGGGCCAACGTCCTGACTTTC CASQGGSGANVLTF
TRBD2 . TRBJ2-3 TRBV2 TGTGCCAGCAGTGTTTGGCGGGGGAACACAGATACGCAGTATTTT CASSVWRGNTDTQYF
. few TRBJ1-4 TRBV10-3 TGTGCCATCAGTGAGTCCCGCGGAGGAATCGGGACTAATGAAAAACTGTTTTTT CAISESRGGIGTNEKLFF
. . TRBJ2-7 TRBV28 TGTGCCAGCAGTTTTCGGGGAGCCTACGAGCAGTACTTC CASSFRGAYEQYF
. . TRBJ2-1 TRBV7-2 TGTGCCAGCAGCTTAAGGGGGGGCAATGAGCAGTTCTTC CASSLRGGNEQFF
TRBD2 few TRBJ2-7 TRBV5-1 TGCGCCAGCAGTTCGGGGAACGGCCTAGCGGGCTACGAGCAGTACTTC CASSSGNGLAGYEQYF
TRBD1 few TRBJ2-1 TRBV7-9 TGTGCCAGCAGCCTAACGACAGGGTTAGGCGAGCAGTTCTTC CASSLTTGLGEQFF
. . TRBJ1-5 TRBV4-1 TGCGCCAGCAGCCAAGCGACAGGAGAGGGCAATCAGCCCCGGCATTTT CASSQATGEGNQPRHF
TRBD1 few TRBJ2-2 TRBV27 TGTGCCAGCAGAATTCGACAGGGGGCGACCGGGGAGCTGTTTTTT CASRIRQGATGELFF
. many TRBJ1-1 TRBV7-2 TGTGCCAGCAGCTTCAGCGGGACAAAGAACACTGAAGCTTTCTTT CASSFSGTKNTEAFF
TRBD2 once TRBJ2-7 TRBV7-2 TGTGCCAGCAGCTTCCCTAGCGGGGGGACCTACGAGCAGTACTTC CASSFPSGGTYEQYF
TRBD1 . TRBJ1-3 TRBV5-4 TGTGCCAGCAGCTTACAGGGGCCCGGGGGTGGAAACACCATATATTTT CASSLQGPGGGNTIYF
. . TRBJ2-5 TRBV7-2 TGTGCCAGCAGCAACAGGGAGGGGACCCAGTACTTC CASSNREGTQYF
. . TRBJ2-7 TRBV27 TGTGCCAGCAGTTTATCTCCCGGAATAGCGCGTTACGAGCAGTACTTC CASSLSPGIARYEQYF
. . TRBJ1-2 TRBV18 TGTGCCAGCTCACTGGGATCTGACTATGGCTACACCTTC CASSLGSDYGYTF
TRBD1 few TRBJ2-7 TRBV5-1 TGCGCCAGCAGGCCCGAGGCAGGGGGAACCGAGCAGTACTTC CASRPEAGGTEQYF
TRBD1 . TRBJ2-6 TRBV5-1 TGCGCCAGCAGCGCCCGGACAGGGTACTCTGGGGCCAACGTCCTGACTTTC CASSARTGYSGANVLTF
. . TRBJ1-2 TRBV7-9 TGTGCCAGCAGCTTAAAAAACAGCAACTATGGCTACACCTTC CASSLKNSNYGYTF
. few TRBJ2-5 TRBV6-5 TGTGCCAGCAACTTACGCGGGCGGTTCGAGACCCAGTACTTC CASNLRGRFETQYF
TRBD2 . TRBJ2-7 TRBV6-5 TGTGCCAGCAGTTACGGGGCGGGAGGGATTTACGAGCAGTACTTC CASSYGAGGIYEQYF
TRBD2 . TRBJ2-3 TRBV5-6 TGTGCCAGCAGCCCCGTCGGGCTAGCGGGGGGGCCAGATACGCAGTATTTT CASSPVGLAGGPDTQYF
. . TRBJ2-1 TRBV29-1 TGCAGCGTTGTGAGAGCAAATGAGCAGTTCTTC CSVVRANEQFF
. . TRBJ1-1 TRBV30 TGTGCCTGGAGCGGGGGTATGAACACTGAAGCTTTCTTT CAWSGGMNTEAFF
. . TRBJ1-5 TRBV6-5 TGTGCCAGCAGTTACAAAGGAGGTCATCAGCCCCAGCATTTT CASSYKGGHQPQHF
. few TRBJ2-3 TRBV2 TGTGCCAGCAGTTATCAGCCCGGGACACTTACAGATACGCAGTATTTT CASSYQPGTLTDTQYF
. few TRBJ2-3 TRBV5-4 TGTGCCAGCAGCTTGTACCAGGGCACAGATACGCAGTATTTT CASSLYQGTDTQYF
. few TRBJ1-2 TRBV18 TGTGCCAGCTCACCAGCAGAATCCTATGGCTACACCTTC CASSPAESYGYTF
TRBD1 . TRBJ2-5 TRBV5-1 TGCGCCAGCAGCTTGGCGGATCGGACAGGGGGCCAAGAGACCCAGTACTTC CASSLADRTGGQETQYF
. once TRBJ1-3 TRBV29-1 TGCAGCGCAACTCAGGACGGTAACTCTGGAAACACCATATATTTT CSATQDGNSGNTIYF
TRBD1 . TRBJ2-1 TRBV25-1 TGTGCCAGCAGTATTAGGACAGGGGCGGGCAATGAGCAGTTCTTC CASSIRTGAGNEQFF
TRBD2 few TRBJ2-6 TRBV10-3 TGTGCCATCAGTAAGACTAGCGGGGGGTCTGGGGCCAACGTCCTGACTTTC CAISKTSGGSGANVLTF